This TCR beta chain is drawn from a study of breast tumors, draining lymph nodes, adjacent tissues. General study results and limits: Tumor TCR diversity was below lymph nodes but above nontumor tissue. That most tumor T cells come from lymph nodes remained unproven.

From the multiplex PCR reads, TCRdb called clonotypes with MiXCR, one entry per CDR3 protein. The sample consists of 150,000 to 200,000 distinct CDR3 sequences, about 34% of them appearing once. There are 14 residues in the CDR3. Germline values: CDR1 SNHLY, CDR2 FYNNEI. V dropped 1 base and J dropped 3 bases, with 7 bases sitting between them. The lymph nodes were axillary draining lymph nodes from breast cancer patients. The table lists this clonotype with a few counts. Its antigen is currently unknown. This clonotype was sampled from a female donor with breast cancer. Some clones in this sample may be carry-over from other donors' samples. The V gene is TRBV2, the J gene TRBJ1-5; no definite D call. The sequencing input was axillary lymph node tissue. The CDR3 loop reads CASSEGSPNQPQHF. DNA for the CDR3: TGTGCCAGCAGTGAAGGCAGCCCCAATCAGCCCCAGCATTTT.